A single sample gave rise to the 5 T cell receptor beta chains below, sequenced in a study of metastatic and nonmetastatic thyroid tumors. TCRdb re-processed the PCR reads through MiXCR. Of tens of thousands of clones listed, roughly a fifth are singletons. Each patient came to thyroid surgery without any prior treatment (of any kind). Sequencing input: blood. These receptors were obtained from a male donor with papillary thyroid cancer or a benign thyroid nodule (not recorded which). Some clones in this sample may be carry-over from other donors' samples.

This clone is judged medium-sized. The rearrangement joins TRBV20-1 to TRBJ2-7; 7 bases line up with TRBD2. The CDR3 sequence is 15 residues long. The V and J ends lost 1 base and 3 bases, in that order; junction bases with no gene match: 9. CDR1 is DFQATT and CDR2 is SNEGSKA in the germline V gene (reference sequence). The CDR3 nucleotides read TGCAGTGCTAGAGGGCGGGAGCAGGGAAACTACGAGCAGTACTTC. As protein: CSARGREQGNYEQYF.

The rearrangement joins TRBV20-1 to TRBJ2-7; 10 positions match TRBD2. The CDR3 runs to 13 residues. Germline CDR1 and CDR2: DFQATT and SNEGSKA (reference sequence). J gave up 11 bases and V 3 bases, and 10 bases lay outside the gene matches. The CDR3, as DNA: TGCAGTGCTAGGGCTAGCGGGAGTTTGGAGGAGTACTTC. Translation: CSARASGSLEEYF.

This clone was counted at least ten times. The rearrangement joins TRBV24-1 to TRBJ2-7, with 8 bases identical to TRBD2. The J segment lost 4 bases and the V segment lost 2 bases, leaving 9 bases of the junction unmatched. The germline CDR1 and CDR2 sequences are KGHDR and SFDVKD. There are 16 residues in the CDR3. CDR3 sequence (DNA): TGTGCCACCAGTGATTCCCGGGGGGGCACGTTTTACGAGCAGTACTTC. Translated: CATSDSRGGTFYEQYF.

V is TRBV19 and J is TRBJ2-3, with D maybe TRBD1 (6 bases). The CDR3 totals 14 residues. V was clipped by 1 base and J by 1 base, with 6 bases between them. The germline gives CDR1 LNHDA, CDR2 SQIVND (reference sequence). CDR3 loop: CASSIGQGTDTQYF. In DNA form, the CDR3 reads TGTGCCAGTAGTATAGGACAGGGCACAGATACGCAGTATTTT.

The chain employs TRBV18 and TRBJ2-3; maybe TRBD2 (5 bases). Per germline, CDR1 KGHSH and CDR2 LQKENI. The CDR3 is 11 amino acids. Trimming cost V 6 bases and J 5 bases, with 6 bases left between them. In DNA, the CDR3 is TGTGCCAGCTCGGGGAGAGATACGCAGTATTTT. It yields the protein CASSGRDTQYF.